This T cell receptor (beta chain) appears in the sequencing data of a study of shared clonotypes between healthy human individuals. The study, taken as a whole, reports: Clonotypes shared by all four sorted-subset donors had higher generation probabilities than non-shared clonotypes.

TCRdb keeps only in-frame clones here, not all; method: immunoSEQ multiplex PCR. The sample has 2 million to 3 million clones, over 85% seen once. With regard to this clone: The antigen remains undetermined.

With 0 bases removed from V and 10 bases from J, the gap between germline ends came to 15 bases. The CDR3 is 14 residues long. Per germline, CDR1 LGHNA and CDR2 YSLEER. The sequenced material came from naive CD4+ T cells sorted from blood. Subset noted: CD45RA+ positively selected. The origin of this receptor is a man between 18 and 35 years old in good health. The chain combines TRBV4-3 with TRBJ1-1; D not resolved. Here the CDR3 DNA reads TGCGCCAGCAGCCAAGACGATGTCCAGGACGCAGCTTTCTTT. This sequence encodes CASSQDDVQDAAFF.